These 30 T cell receptor beta chains were all obtained from the same sample, sequenced in a study of shared clonotypes between healthy human individuals (dated by TCRdb to about 2020). CD8 naive samples consisted of CD45RO-negative cells that were positively selected for CCR7, yielding a CD45RA+CCR7+ population without TemRA cells. The library was generated by the immunoSEQ multiplex PCR assay. In its TCRdb copy, this immuneACCESS table keeps in-frame sequences only and misses some clones. Where compared with another copy, unresolved V genes explain less than half of these, and the others have no known cause. Counted in this sample were roughly 850,000 clones; approximately 97% of them appeared once. The top ten clonotypes cover roughly 0.23% of the sample. The sample was naive CD8+ T cells sorted from blood. The intended sense of this specimen's cell subset or site label: CD45RA+CCR7+. These receptors came from a man aged 25-45 years in good health.

This chain connects TRBV29-1 to TRBJ2-3; TRBD2 agrees at 8 bases. The CDR3 runs 14 residues. With V trimmed by 2 bases and J by 4 bases, 5 bases remained unmatched. The germline gives CDR1 SQVTM, CDR2 ANQGSEA. DNA for the CDR3: TGCAGCGTTGAACTGCGGGAGGCAGCAGATACGCAGTATTTT. Its protein is CSVELREAADTQYF.

A note on this clone: Other DNA sequences in this specimen translate into the identical CDR3. The chain joins TRBV9 to TRBJ2-5; 8 bases match TRBD2. The germline gives CDR1 SGDLS, CDR2 YYNGEE. The CDR3 runs to 14 residues. Unmatched junction bases numbered 5, after V lost 3 bases and J lost 4 bases. The CDR3 nucleotides are TGTGCCAGCAGCGGAGGGACTAGGGGAGAGACCCAGTACTTC. Protein sequence: CASSGGTRGETQYF.

V is TRBV5-1 and J is TRBJ2-7; 9 positions match TRBD1. CDR1 is SGHRS, CDR2 YFSETQ, per germline. This CDR3 has 19 amino acids. V dropped 0 bases and J dropped 0; count of bases not matched to a gene: 13. In DNA form, the CDR3 reads TGCGCCAGCAGCTTGGACGATTATTCCGGGACAGGGAGCTCCTACGAGCAGTACTTC. Its translation is CASSLDDYSGTGSSYEQYF.

The V call is TRBV7-9, the J call TRBJ2-1; 10 bases agree with TRBD2. Germline assignment: CDR1 SEHNR and CDR2 FQNEAQ (reference sequence). The CDR3 runs 18 residues. The trim removed 5 bases at V and 8 bases at J, leaving 18 bases unmatched. This CDR3 reads CASSPPTSFSGRGDEQFF. CDR3 sequence (DNA): TGTGCCAGCAGCCCCCCCACGAGTTTCAGCGGGAGGGGGGATGAGCAGTTCTTC.

CDR3 nucleotides: TGTGCCAGCAGTCCTTCGGTGGACCTTGGCCGCTACGAGCAGTACTTC. Its translation is CASSPSVDLGRYEQYF. The chain carries TRBV27 and TRBJ2-7; D not certain. CDR1 MNHEY and CDR2 SMNVEV come from the germline V gene (reference sequence). This CDR3 is 16 amino acids long. V was pared by 5 bases and J by 3 bases, with 20 bases between.

A single count supports this clone. The V and J genes are TRBV6-1 and TRBJ2-7; possibly TRBD1 for D (6 bases). Germline V gives CDR1 MNHNS, CDR2 SASEGT. The CDR3 has 14 amino acids. Trimming cost V 4 bases and J 3 bases, with 13 bases left between them. The CDR3 protein is CASSGGLVLYEQYF. DNA of the CDR3: TGTGCCAGCAGTGGGGGGCTAGTCCTCTACGAGCAGTACTTC.

The V and J genes are TRBV7-6 and TRBJ2-2; 10 nucleotides match TRBD2. CDR1 and CDR2 from the germline V gene are SGHVS and FNYEAQ. The J segment lost 3 bases and the V segment lost 1 base, leaving 11 bases of the junction unmatched. This CDR3 is 19 amino acids long. This CDR3 reads CASSLVGLAGVDDTGELFF. The CDR3 nucleotides read TGTGCCAGCAGCTTAGTAGGGCTAGCGGGAGTCGATGACACCGGGGAGCTGTTTTTT.

The V call is TRBV7-2, the J call TRBJ2-5; D is ambiguous. The V end was cut by 8 bases, the J end by 2 bases, with 18 bases between. Germline V CDR1 and CDR2: SGHTA, FQGNSA. This CDR3 is 15 amino acids long. DNA of the CDR3: TGTGCCAGCGCTCCCCAGTGGTCCCCTCAAGAGACCCAGTACTTC. This encodes CASAPQWSPQETQYF.

The genes are TRBV7-8 and TRBJ2-1; TRBD1 agrees at 7 bases. CDR3 length: 18 amino acids. Trimming cost V 0 bases and J 0 bases; bases outside gene matches: 8. Germline V CDR1 and CDR2: SGHVS, FQNEAQ. The CDR3 sequence is CASSLARGFASSYNEQFF. The CDR3 DNA reads as TGTGCCAGCAGCTTAGCCAGGGGGTTCGCGAGCTCCTACAATGAGCAGTTCTTC.

The chain links TRBV9 to TRBJ1-2; 7 bases are a match to TRBD1. Losses at the gene ends were 3 bases for V and 2 bases for J; bases not matched to a gene: 4. This CDR3 is 14 amino acids long. Germline loops: CDR1 SGDLS, CDR2 YYNGEE. Written as DNA, the CDR3 is TGTGCCAGCAGCGGATTGGGACAGAACTATGGCTACACCTTC. Its protein is CASSGLGQNYGYTF.

This sequence joins TRBV7-9 and TRBJ1-3; no clear D. From germline, CDR1 is SEHNR and CDR2 FQNEAQ (reference sequence). The V end lost 3 bases, the J end lost 0 bases, and 3 bases lay between the germline ends. This CDR3 spans 13 amino acids. This CDR3 reads CASSFVSGNTIYF. In DNA, the CDR3 is TGTGCCAGCAGCTTCGTCTCTGGAAACACCATATATTTT.

The CDR3 loop is CASSLNSGAISYEQYF. CDR3 nucleotide sequence: TGTGCCAGCAGTTTAAACTCGGGCGCAATCTCCTACGAGCAGTACTTC. The V and J genes are TRBV27 and TRBJ2-7; D remains ambiguous. CDR1 and CDR2 (germline): MNHEY, SMNVEV (reference sequence). V lost 2 bases and J 0 bases, leaving 14 bases between the germline ends. This CDR3 has 16 residues.

CDR3 residues: CASSTLAGGPLDTQYF. CDR3 nucleotides: TGTGCCAGCAGCACATTAGCGGGAGGGCCATTGGATACGCAGTATTTT. The chain recombines TRBV13 with TRBJ2-3, with 11 positions matching TRBD2. The V segment lost 5 bases and the J segment 6 bases; nucleotides outside the gene matches: 10. Germline V gene sequence: CDR1 PRHDT, CDR2 FYEKMQ (reference sequence). The CDR3 spans 16 residues.

The chain recombines TRBV7-8 with TRBJ2-3; 7 bases fit TRBD2. This CDR3 contains 16 residues. Looked up from germline, CDR1 is SGHVS and CDR2 is FQNEAQ. With 10 bases clipped from V and 2 bases from J, the junction kept 15 bases outside the gene matches. In nucleotides, the CDR3 is TGTGCCAAACGTATAGCCGGGAGGACGAACACAGATACGCAGTATTTT. It translates to CAKRIAGRTNTDTQYF.

This clone was seen once. The chain combines TRBV14 with TRBJ2-5; D is possibly TRBD1 (7 bases). V lost 4 bases and J lost 0, with 21 bases in between. Germline CDR1 and CDR2: SGHDN and FVKESK. This CDR3 contains 18 residues. This CDR3 reads CASSRQGGVLQYQETQYF. As DNA, the CDR3 is TGTGCCAGCAGCCGCCAGGGGGGCGTTCTTCAGTACCAAGAGACCCAGTACTTC.

V gene TRBV7-6 combines with J gene TRBJ1-1, with D perhaps TRBD1 (6 bases). Trimming took off 2 bases at V and 0 bases at J, with 10 bases between the two ends. CDR1 and CDR2 (germline): SGHVS, FNYEAQ. The CDR3 runs to 15 residues. This CDR3 reads CASSLYGGLNTEAFF. The CDR3 bases are TGTGCCAGCAGCTTATATGGGGGGCTGAACACTGAAGCTTTCTTT.

V usage is TRBV9 and J usage is TRBJ1-5; D might be TRBD1 (5 bases). The V end lost 0 bases, the J end lost 0 bases, and 10 bases lay between the germline ends. In germline, CDR1 is SGDLS, CDR2 YYNGEE. The CDR3 extends over 16 amino acids. The CDR3 loop reads CASSVDGGSSNQPQHF. The CDR3 DNA sequence: TGTGCCAGCAGCGTAGATGGGGGTTCTAGCAATCAGCCCCAGCATTTT. Together with reference TRBV9 and TRBJ1-5, the CDR3 gives the full variable domain: DSGVTQTPKHLITATGQRVTLRCSPRSGDLSVYWYQQSLDQGLQFLIQYYNGEERAKGNILERFSAQQFPDLHSELNLSSLELGDSALYFCASSVDGGSSNQPQHFGDGTRLSIL.

This chain uses TRBV10-3 with TRBJ1-1, with TRBD1 as a possible D gene (5 bases). This CDR3 comprises 14 residues. Germline V CDR1 and CDR2: ENHRY, SYGVKD. Trimming removed 3 bases at V and 1 base at J, with 9 bases between. DNA for the CDR3: TGTGCCATCAGTGATACAGACAGGAACACTGAAGCTTTCTTT. Protein: CAISDTDRNTEAFF.

This clone was observed a single time. V usage is TRBV25-1 and J usage is TRBJ1-2; D is unclear. Trimming shortened V by 3 bases and J by 6 bases, and 2 bases separated the two germline ends. CDR1 MGHDK and CDR2 SYGVNS come from the germline V gene. The CDR3 runs to 10 residues. CDR3 DNA: TGTGCCAGCAGTGAGGATGGCTACACCTTC. This sequence encodes CASSEDGYTF.

The rearrangement uses TRBV27 and TRBJ2-7, with D possibly TRBD1 on 5 matching bases. In germline, CDR1 is MNHEY, CDR2 SMNVEV (reference sequence). The V end lost 0 bases, the J end lost 3 bases, and 9 bases lay between the germline ends. This CDR3 comprises 14 residues. The CDR3 protein is CASSLSPRDYEQYF. The CDR3 DNA sequence: TGTGCCAGCAGTTTATCCCCCAGGGACTACGAGCAGTACTTC.

The CDR3: CASSFFKQGTSTDTQYF. In DNA, the CDR3 is TGTGCCAGCAGTTTCTTTAAACAGGGGACTAGCACAGATACGCAGTATTTT. V and J are TRBV28 and TRBJ2-3, with D possibly matching TRBD1 (7 bases). Germline CDR1 and CDR2: MDHEN and SYDVKM. V lost 3 bases to trimming and J lost 0 bases, with 16 bases between them. This CDR3 has 17 residues.

The chain is built from TRBV15 and TRBJ1-1; D remains ambiguous. Trimming removed 1 base from V and 8 bases from J, with 8 bases in between. CDR3 length: 12 amino acids. From germline, CDR1 is LNHNV and CDR2 YYDKDF (reference sequence). DNA of the CDR3: TGTGCCACCAGCAGAGGCTTGAGCGAAGCTTTCTTT. This encodes CATSRGLSEAFF.

This sequence joins TRBV29-1 and TRBJ2-4, with D perhaps TRBD2 (6 bases). The germline CDR1 and CDR2 sequences are SQVTM and ANQGSEA. The V and J ends lost 6 bases and 2 bases respectively, with 20 bases between them. The CDR3 length is 16 residues. The chain's CDR3 is CSVQGGGRPPKNIQYF. The CDR3, as DNA: TGCAGCGTCCAGGGAGGCGGGCGCCCCCCCAAAAACATTCAGTACTTC.

J is TRBJ2-7 and V is TRBV6-5; TRBD1 might be the D (5 bases). The CDR3 extends over 12 amino acids. V dropped 10 bases and J dropped 2 bases, with 12 bases sitting between them. In germline, CDR1 is MNHEY, CDR2 SVGAGI. CDR3 in DNA: TGTGCCACCAGGGTAGGGACCTACGAGCAGTACTTC. Protein: CATRVGTYEQYF.

The CDR3 DNA follows: TGCGCCAGCAGCCAAGACCTCGTCGGGGACGAGCAGTACTTC. Translated: CASSQDLVGDEQYF. The rearrangement links TRBV4-3 to TRBJ2-7; perhaps TRBD2 as D (5 bases). V was cut by 0 bases and J by 5 bases, with 11 bases left in between. The CDR3 sequence is 14 residues long. Germline values: CDR1 LGHNA, CDR2 YSLEER.

The J gene is TRBJ2-7, the V gene TRBV5-5; 9 nucleotides match TRBD1. Germline lookup yields CDR1 SGHKS and CDR2 YYEKEE (reference sequence). CDR3 length: 15 amino acids. V was pared by 4 bases and J by 3 bases, with 8 bases of the junction left unmatched. Here the CDR3 reads CASSPRTGGSYEQYF. CDR3 in DNA: TGTGCCAGCAGCCCACGAACAGGGGGCAGCTACGAGCAGTACTTC.

The sample holds one count of this clone. This chain joins TRBV9 and TRBJ2-1; TRBD2 aligns across 15 bases. J was trimmed by 7 bases and V by 4 bases; bases with no gene match: 3. The length of the CDR3 is 15 residues. The germline CDR1 and CDR2 sequences are SGDLS and YYNGEE. The DNA for the CDR3 is TGTGCCAGCAGCTCGGGACTAGCGGGAGGAAATGAGCAGTTCTTC. Residues: CASSSGLAGGNEQFF.

V usage is TRBV6-1 and J usage is TRBJ1-2; D uncertain. This CDR3 is built from 14 residues. The germline V gene encodes CDR1 MNHNS and CDR2 SASEGT. Trimming took off 1 base at V and 5 bases at J, with 11 bases between the two ends. The chain's CDR3 is CASSEGADLYGYTF. In DNA form, the CDR3 reads TGTGCCAGCAGTGAAGGGGCGGACCTATATGGCTACACCTTC.

This rearrangement joins TRBV27 to TRBJ1-5; no reliable D call. V gave up 7 bases and J gave up 2 bases, with 6 bases separating them. The length of the CDR3 is 12 residues. CDR1 is MNHEY, CDR2 SMNVEV, per germline (reference sequence). The CDR3 nucleotides read TGTGCCAGCATGACTGGCAATCAGCCCCAGCATTTT. Translated: CASMTGNQPQHF.

The rearrangement joins TRBV5-1 to TRBJ2-7; D possibly matches TRBD1 or TRBD2 (6 bases each). Germline V gene data show CDR1 as SGHRS and CDR2 as YFSETQ. The CDR3 sequence is 14 residues long. Trimming pared 4 bases from V and 5 bases from J, leaving 16 bases between. The CDR3 sequence: CASSRGGRSDEQYF. The CDR3 nucleotides are TGCGCCAGCAGCCGAGGGGGGCGATCAGACGAGCAGTACTTC.